The 23 T cell receptor beta chains given below trace back to one sample, sequenced in a study of preoperative IRX-2 immunotherapy in early breast cancer. The method was immunoSEQ multiplex PCR; TCRdb's version includes in-frame clones alone and lacks a portion of them. Here the sample spans about 89,000 clones, 70% to 90% being singletons. Treatment of the sample: preoperative locoregional IRX-2 cytokine immunotherapy. This material consisted of tumor tissue, taken after IRX-2 immunotherapy. The receptors stem from a human donor with breast cancer.

The CDR3 DNA sequence: TGTGCCAGCAGCTTGGGCTGGGGGAGTTACAATGAGCAGTTCTTC. It translates to CASSLGWGSYNEQFF. The chain recombines TRBV7-7 with TRBJ2-1; the D gene could be TRBD1 or TRBD2 (5 bases each). The germline V and J ends were trimmed by 3 bases and 4 bases, with 13 bases remaining between them. The CDR3 is 15 amino acids. Germline values: CDR1 SSHAT, CDR2 FNYEAQ (reference sequence). Filled out from reference TRBV7-7 and TRBJ2-1, the complete variable domain reads GAGVSQSPRYKVTKRGQDVTLRCDPISSHATLYWYQQALGQGPEFLTYFNYEAQPDKSGLPSDRFSAERPEGSISTLTIQRTEQRDSAMYRCASSLGWGSYNEQFFGPGTRLTVL.

V gene TRBV18 combines with J gene TRBJ1-1; tentatively, D is TRBD1 (6 bases). Germline CDR1 KGHSH, CDR2 LQKENI. The V end lost 3 bases, the J end lost 1 base, and 12 bases lay between the germline ends. This CDR3 is built from 15 residues. The CDR3 sequence is CASSPPQGKNTEAFF. The CDR3, as DNA: TGTGCCAGCTCACCCCCACAGGGCAAGAACACTGAAGCTTTCTTT.

This clone was observed a handful of times. The chain carries TRBV6-8 and TRBJ2-2; D uncertain. V was shortened by 6 bases and J by 1 base, with 12 bases between the two germline ends. CDR1 MNHGY and CDR2 SAAAGT come from the germline V gene. This CDR3 contains 15 residues. The CDR3: CASRTGRRNTGELFF. The CDR3 DNA reads TGTGCCAGCAGGACCGGACGTCGGAACACCGGGGAGCTGTTTTTT.

CDR3 nucleotide sequence: TGTGCCATCAGTGAGACAGTGAACACCGGGGAGCTGTTTTTT. Translating it yields CAISETVNTGELFF. The chain is built from TRBV10-3 and TRBJ2-2; D ambiguous. The V end lost 2 bases, the J end lost 1 base, and 5 bases lay between the germline ends. Germline loops: CDR1 ENHRY, CDR2 SYGVKD. This CDR3 contains 14 residues.

The rearrangement uses TRBV30 and TRBJ2-5; D not certain. Germline assignment: CDR1 GTSNPN and CDR2 SVGIG (reference sequence). Trimming cost V 4 bases and J 5 bases, with 8 bases left between them. The CDR3 spans 11 residues. The CDR3 coding sequence is TGTGCCTGGAATTCGTGGGAGACCCAGTACTTC. Protein product: CAWNSWETQYF.

The chain uses TRBV7-1 and TRBJ1-4; D gene unclear. TRBV7-1 is annotated as an ORF whose role is uncertain. V shed 4 bases and J shed 8 bases, with 14 bases lying between them. The CDR3 length is 14 residues. CDR3 coding DNA: TGTGCCAGCAGCTTAGAGCAGGCCGGCGAAAAACTGTTTTTT. It specifies CASSLEQAGEKLFF.

This chain joins TRBV28 and TRBJ1-1; TRBD1 is a possible D gene (6 bases). V lost 4 bases and J lost 12, with 15 bases in between. Germline CDR1 MDHEN, CDR2 SYDVKM. The CDR3 extends over 12 amino acids. For the CDR3, the DNA is TGTGCCAGCAGTTCACCAGGGGTCGGTTCTTTCTTT. It encodes CASSSPGVGSFF.

The chain is built from TRBV10-3 and TRBJ1-3; D may be TRBD1 (6 bases). CDR3 size: 18 residues. The germline V gene encodes CDR1 ENHRY and CDR2 SYGVKD. The germline V and J ends were trimmed by 1 base and 0 bases, with 16 bases remaining between them. The DNA for the CDR3 is TGTGCCATCAGTGAGTACCGGGACACTACGAGCTCTGGAAACACCATATATTTT. Its translation: CAISEYRDTTSSGNTIYF.

The chain uses TRBV28 and TRBJ1-2; unclear D gene. The CDR3 is 12 amino acids. Germline CDR1 is MDHEN and CDR2 is SYDVKM. Trimming stripped 8 bases from V and 7 bases from J, with 14 bases between. The DNA for the CDR3 is TGTGCCAGCCTGGATACGGTGGTTGGCTACACCTTC. Its protein is CASLDTVVGYTF.

This clone was seen more than once but under ten times. The chain carries TRBV7-1 and TRBJ1-5; D not certain. TRBV7-1 is identified as an open reading frame with a role that is uncertain. V shed 4 bases and J shed 9 bases, with 16 bases lying between them. CDR3 length: 14 amino acids. CDR3 in amino acids: CASSLATHPGPQHF. The CDR3 DNA sequence: TGTGCCAGCAGCTTAGCCACACACCCCGGGCCCCAGCATTTT.

The chain employs TRBV30 and TRBJ2-7, with D perhaps TRBD2 (6 bases). From germline, CDR1 is GTSNPN and CDR2 SVGIG (reference sequence). The length of the CDR3 is 13 residues. Trimming pared 8 bases from V and 12 bases from J, leaving 26 bases between. As DNA, the CDR3 is TGTGCCGAGACCAAGACCGGGACTGGGATCACGTACTTC. Amino acid sequence: CAETKTGTGITYF.

The chain combines TRBV11-3 with TRBJ2-7, with a weak D call TRBD2 (5 bases). The CDR3 contains 14 residues. Trimming cost V 5 bases and J 2 bases, with 13 bases left between them. Germline CDR1 is SGHNT and CDR2 is YENEEA. Written as DNA, the CDR3 is TGTGCCAGCAGCCTTACTAGTGGTCCCTACGAGCAGTACTTC. This sequence encodes CASSLTSGPYEQYF.

This chain links TRBV5-1 with TRBJ1-2; TRBD1 matches at 7 bases. CDR1 is SGHRS, CDR2 YFSETQ, per germline. Trimming cost V 4 bases and J 8 bases; bases outside gene matches: 14. The CDR3 is 15 residues long. The CDR3 DNA reads as TGCGCCAGCAGCGGACCTCAGGGGGTTACGTTCGGCTACACCTTC. Translating gives CASSGPQGVTFGYTF.

This chain links TRBV6-8 with TRBJ1-4; D possibly corresponds to TRBD1 (5 bases). CDR3 length: 16 residues. The germline V gene encodes CDR1 MNHGY and CDR2 SAAAGT. Trimming cost V 5 bases and J 4 bases, with 17 bases left between them. As DNA, the CDR3 is TGTGCCAGCAGTCACCCCGACAGCACCTATAATGAAAAACTGTTTTTT. It specifies CASSHPDSTYNEKLFF.

V and J are TRBV5-1 and TRBJ1-2; possible D gene TRBD1, 5 bases. The ends were cut back, 0 bases at V and 6 bases at J, with 12 bases in the middle. The length of the CDR3 is 14 residues. The V gene's germline CDR1 is SGHRS and CDR2 YFSETQ. CDR3 coding DNA: TGCGCCAGCAGCTTGGAAGGCGGGGACCATGGCTACACCTTC. Its translation: CASSLEGGDHGYTF.

V gene TRBV22-1 combines with J gene TRBJ2-3. TRBV22-1 is termed a pseudogene. This CDR3 comprises 16 residues. This CDR3 is CASGKPRQSRADTQYF. CDR3 sequence (DNA): TGTGCCAGCGGTAAACCTCGACAGTCTAGGGCAGATACGCAGTATTTT.

V usage is TRBV6-8 and J usage is TRBJ2-1; possible D gene TRBD1, 6 bases. The CDR3 is 16 residues long. The V and J ends lost 5 bases and 6 bases respectively, with 20 bases between them. Germline CDR1 MNHGY, CDR2 SAAAGT. The CDR3 loop reads CASSVEAPDRPNEQFF. The CDR3, as DNA: TGTGCCAGCAGTGTCGAAGCCCCGGACAGACCCAATGAGCAGTTCTTC.

This clone was seen repeatedly, ten times or more. This chain connects TRBV11-3 to TRBJ2-2, with D possibly being TRBD1 or TRBD2 (5 bases each). Trimming removed 6 bases from V and 1 base from J, with 12 bases in between. The germline V gene has CDR1 SGHNT and CDR2 YENEEA. The CDR3 is 15 residues long. In nucleotides, the CDR3 is TGTGCCAGCAGATACGGGGCGGGGAACACCGGGGAGCTGTTTTTT. Encoded protein: CASRYGAGNTGELFF.

By share, this clone counts as medium-sized. The V and J genes are TRBV28 and TRBJ2-1; 14 positions agree with TRBD2. The CDR3 is 15 residues long. The germline V gene has CDR1 MDHEN and CDR2 SYDVKM. V was pared by 2 bases and J by 9 bases, with 3 bases of the junction left unmatched. The chain's CDR3 is CASSLSGLAGGEQFF. In DNA, the CDR3 is TGTGCCAGCAGTTTAAGCGGACTAGCGGGGGGTGAGCAGTTCTTC.

The chain couples TRBV7-1 to TRBJ2-1, with 7 nucleotides matching TRBD2. TRBV7-1 is annotated as an ORF whose role is uncertain. Germline trimming cut 4 bases from V and 0 bases from J; bases unmatched to any gene: 9. The CDR3 covers 17 residues. CDR3 sequence reads: CASSLDHGGSSYNEQFF. CDR3 coding DNA: TGTGCCAGCAGCTTAGATCATGGCGGGAGCTCCTACAATGAGCAGTTCTTC.

This chain connects TRBV5-1 to TRBJ1-1; D unresolved. Between the trimmed V and J ends, which lost 4 bases and 7 bases, there was a span of 20 bases. This CDR3 comprises 15 residues. Germline V gene sequence: CDR1 SGHRS, CDR2 YFSETQ. Here the CDR3 reads CASSPEAGVNGEAFF. CDR3 nucleotide sequence: TGCGCCAGCAGCCCCGAGGCCGGGGTTAACGGTGAAGCTTTCTTT.

Only one count was recorded for this clone. The chain combines TRBV10-2 with TRBJ2-1; TRBD2 aligns across 12 bases. The germline CDR1 and CDR2 sequences are WSHSY and SAAADI. CDR3 size: 14 residues. Germline trimming cut 7 bases from V and 8 bases from J; bases unmatched to any gene: 6. Here the CDR3 reads CASKLAGGRDEQFF. The CDR3 bases are TGCGCCAGCAAACTAGCGGGAGGACGGGATGAGCAGTTCTTC.

A few counts support this clone. The gene calls are TRBV7-4 and TRBJ1-4; 11 bases fit TRBD1. This CDR3 comprises 15 residues. The J segment lost 7 bases and the V segment lost 5 bases, leaving 6 bases of the junction unmatched. Germline CDR1 SGHVT, CDR2 SQSDAQ. CDR3 bases: TGTGCCAGCAGCACTACCGGGACAGGGGGTGAAAAACTGTTTTTT. Translated, it gives CASSTTGTGGEKLFF.